This T cell receptor (beta chain) derives from a study of blood T cell repertoires in COVID-19. The germline V gene has CDR1 MNHEY and CDR2 SVGEGT. CDR3 length: 13 amino acids. V was pared by 5 bases and J by 6 bases, with 7 bases of the junction left unmatched. This clone showed up just a few times. Per the original data handling: Cell counts per sample came from amplifying reference gene primers. Measured with immunoSEQ multiplex PCR; TCRdb has only the in-frame clones, and not every one. The V and J calls and clone size are taken from that table; D and trimming were inferred from the DNA. The sample has some 15,000 clones, around 90% seen once.

Sequencing was performed on peripheral blood. The V call is TRBV6-2 or TRBV6-3, the J call TRBJ2-7, with 7 bases fitting TRBD1. The receptor was isolated from a woman aged 70-85 years in a cohort sampled during active or convalescent COVID-19. The CDR3 DNA reads TGTGCCAGCAGTCCGCGACAGGGCAGCGAGCAGTACTTC. It encodes CASSPRQGSEQYF.